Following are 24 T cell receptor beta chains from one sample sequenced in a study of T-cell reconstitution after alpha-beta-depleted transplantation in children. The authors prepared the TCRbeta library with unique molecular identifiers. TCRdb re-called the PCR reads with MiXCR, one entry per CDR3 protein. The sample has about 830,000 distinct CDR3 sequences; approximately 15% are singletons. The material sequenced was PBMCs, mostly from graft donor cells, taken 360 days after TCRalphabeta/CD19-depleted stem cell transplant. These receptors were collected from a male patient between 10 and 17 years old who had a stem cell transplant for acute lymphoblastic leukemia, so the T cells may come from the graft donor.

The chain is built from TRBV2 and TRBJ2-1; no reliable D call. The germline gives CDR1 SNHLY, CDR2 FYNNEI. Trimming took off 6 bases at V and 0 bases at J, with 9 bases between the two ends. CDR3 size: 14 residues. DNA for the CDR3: TGTGCCAGCAGGGAACAGAGCTCCTACAATGAGCAGTTCTTC. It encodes CASREQSSYNEQFF.

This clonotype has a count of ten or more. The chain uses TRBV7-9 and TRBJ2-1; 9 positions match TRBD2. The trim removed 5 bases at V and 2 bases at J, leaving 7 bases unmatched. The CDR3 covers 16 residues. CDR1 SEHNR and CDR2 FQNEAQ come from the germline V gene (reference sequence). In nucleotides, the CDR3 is TGTGCCAGCAGCCCAATAGCGGGAGCCACCTACAATGAGCAGTTCTTC. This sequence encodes CASSPIAGATYNEQFF.

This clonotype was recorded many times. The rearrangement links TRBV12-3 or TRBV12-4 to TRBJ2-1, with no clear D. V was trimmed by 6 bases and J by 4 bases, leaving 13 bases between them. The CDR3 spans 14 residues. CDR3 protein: CASSLRASYNEQFF. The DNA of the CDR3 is TGTGCCAGCAGCCTCCGGGCCTCTTACAATGAGCAGTTCTTC.

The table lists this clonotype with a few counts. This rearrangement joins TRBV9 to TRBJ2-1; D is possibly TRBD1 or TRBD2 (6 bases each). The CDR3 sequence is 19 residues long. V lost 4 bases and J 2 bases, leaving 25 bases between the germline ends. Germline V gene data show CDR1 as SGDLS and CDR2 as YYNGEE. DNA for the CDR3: TGTGCCAGCAGCCGAATCTCGTCGTCAAAGGGGGGTACCTACAATGAGCAGTTCTTC. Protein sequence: CASSRISSSKGGTYNEQFF. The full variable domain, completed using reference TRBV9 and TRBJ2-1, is DSGVTQTPKHLITATGQRVTLRCSPRSGDLSVYWYQQSLDQGLQFLIQYYNGEERAKGNILERFSAQQFPDLHSELNLSSLELGDSALYFCASSRISSSKGGTYNEQFFGPGTRLTVL.

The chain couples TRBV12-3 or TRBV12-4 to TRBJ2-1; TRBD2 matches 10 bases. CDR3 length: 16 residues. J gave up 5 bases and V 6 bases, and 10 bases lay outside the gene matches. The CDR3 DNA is TGTGCCAGCAGACCTTTCGGACTAGCGGACCACAATGAGCAGTTCTTC. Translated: CASRPFGLADHNEQFF.

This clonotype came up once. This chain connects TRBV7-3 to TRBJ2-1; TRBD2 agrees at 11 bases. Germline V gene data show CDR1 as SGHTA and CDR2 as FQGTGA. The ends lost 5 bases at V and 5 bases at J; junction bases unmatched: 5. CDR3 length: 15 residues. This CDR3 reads CASSQGSGRDNEQFF. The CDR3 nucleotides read TGTGCCAGCAGCCAGGGTAGCGGGAGGGACAATGAGCAGTTCTTC.

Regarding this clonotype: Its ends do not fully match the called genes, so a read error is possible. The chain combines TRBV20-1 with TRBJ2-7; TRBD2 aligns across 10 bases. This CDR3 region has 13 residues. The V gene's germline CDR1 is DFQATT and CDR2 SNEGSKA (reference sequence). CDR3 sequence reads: CSARTSGFSEQYF. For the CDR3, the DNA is TGCAGCGCTAGGACTAGCGGATTTAGCGAGCAGTACTTC.

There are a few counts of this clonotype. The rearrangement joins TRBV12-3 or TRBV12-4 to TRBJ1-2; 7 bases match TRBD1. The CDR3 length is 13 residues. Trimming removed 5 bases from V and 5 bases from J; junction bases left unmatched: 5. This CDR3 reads CASSDRVWYGYTF. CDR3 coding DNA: TGTGCCAGCAGTGACAGGGTTTGGTATGGCTACACCTTC.

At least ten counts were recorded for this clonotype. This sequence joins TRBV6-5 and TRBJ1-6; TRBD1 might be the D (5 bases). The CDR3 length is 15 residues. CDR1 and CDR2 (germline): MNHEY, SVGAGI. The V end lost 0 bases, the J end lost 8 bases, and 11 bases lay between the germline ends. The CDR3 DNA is TGTGCCAGCAGTTACTCAACCAGGGTAGATTCACCCCTCCACTTT. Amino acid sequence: CASSYSTRVDSPLHF.

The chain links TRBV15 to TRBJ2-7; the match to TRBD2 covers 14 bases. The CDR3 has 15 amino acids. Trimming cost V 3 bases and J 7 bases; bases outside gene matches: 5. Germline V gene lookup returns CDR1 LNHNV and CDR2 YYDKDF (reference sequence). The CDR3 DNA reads TGTGCCACCAGCAGGGGTGGACTAGCGGGAGGTGAGCAGTACTTC. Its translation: CATSRGGLAGGEQYF.

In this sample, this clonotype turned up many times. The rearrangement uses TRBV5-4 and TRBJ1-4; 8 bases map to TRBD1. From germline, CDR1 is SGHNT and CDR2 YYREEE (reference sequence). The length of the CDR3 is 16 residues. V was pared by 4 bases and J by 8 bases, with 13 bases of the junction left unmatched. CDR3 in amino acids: CASSLDRGGAGEKLFF. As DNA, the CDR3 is TGTGCCAGCAGCCTTGACAGGGGCGGAGCCGGCGAAAAACTGTTTTTT. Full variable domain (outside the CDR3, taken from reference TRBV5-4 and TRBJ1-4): ETGVTQSPTHLIKTRGQQVTLRCSSQSGHNTVSWYQQALGQGPQFIFQYYREEENGRGNFPPRFSGLQFPNYSSELNVNALELDDSALYLCASSLDRGGAGEKLFFGSGTQLSVL.

The CDR3 DNA sequence: TGTGCCAGCAGCCAAGAGACAGCTTATAATTCACCCCTCCACTTT. Residues: CASSQETAYNSPLHF. This sequence joins TRBV3-1 and TRBJ1-6; possible D gene TRBD1, 5 bases. Per the germline V gene, CDR1 is LGHDT and CDR2 is YNNKEL (reference sequence). V lost 0 bases to trimming and J lost 4 bases, with 7 bases between them. The CDR3 totals 15 residues.

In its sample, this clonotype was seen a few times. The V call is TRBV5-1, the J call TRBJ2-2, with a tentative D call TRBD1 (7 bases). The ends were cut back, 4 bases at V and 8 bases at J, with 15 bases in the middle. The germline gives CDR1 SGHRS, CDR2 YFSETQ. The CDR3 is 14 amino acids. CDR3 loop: CASSPYRGGGELFF. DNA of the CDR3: TGCGCCAGCAGCCCTTACAGGGGAGGAGGGGAGCTGTTTTTT.

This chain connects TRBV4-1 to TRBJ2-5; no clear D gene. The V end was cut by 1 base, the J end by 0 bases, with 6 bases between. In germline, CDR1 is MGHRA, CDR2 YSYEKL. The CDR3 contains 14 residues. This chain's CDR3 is CASSQAVYQETQYF. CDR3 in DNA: TGCGCCAGCAGCCAAGCAGTTTACCAAGAGACCCAGTACTTC.

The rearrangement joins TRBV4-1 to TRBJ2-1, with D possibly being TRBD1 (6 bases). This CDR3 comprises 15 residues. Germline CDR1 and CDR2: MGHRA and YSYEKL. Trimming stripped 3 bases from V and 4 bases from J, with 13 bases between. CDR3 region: CASSHLGTPYNEQFF. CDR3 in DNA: TGCGCCAGCAGCCACCTCGGGACACCTTACAATGAGCAGTTCTTC.

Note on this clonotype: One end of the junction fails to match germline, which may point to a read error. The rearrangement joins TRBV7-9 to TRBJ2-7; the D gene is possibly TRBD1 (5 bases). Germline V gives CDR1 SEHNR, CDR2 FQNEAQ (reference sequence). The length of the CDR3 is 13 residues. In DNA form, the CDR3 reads TGTGCCAGCAGCTTTCGAGACAGCTTTTCTTTAACCTTC. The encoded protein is CASSFRDSFSLTF.

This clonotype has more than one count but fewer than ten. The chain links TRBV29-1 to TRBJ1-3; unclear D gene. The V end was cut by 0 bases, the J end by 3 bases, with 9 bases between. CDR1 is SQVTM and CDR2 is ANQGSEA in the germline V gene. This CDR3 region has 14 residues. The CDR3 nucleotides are TGCAGCGTTGAAGATTCCTCTCTTGGAAACACCATATATTTT. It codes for CSVEDSSLGNTIYF. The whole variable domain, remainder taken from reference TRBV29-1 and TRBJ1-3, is SAVISQKPSRDICQRGTSLTIQCQVDSQVTMMFWYRQQPGQSLTLIATANQGSEATYESGFVIDKFPISRPNLTFSTLTVSNMSPEDSSIYLCSVEDSSLGNTIYFGEGSWLTVV.

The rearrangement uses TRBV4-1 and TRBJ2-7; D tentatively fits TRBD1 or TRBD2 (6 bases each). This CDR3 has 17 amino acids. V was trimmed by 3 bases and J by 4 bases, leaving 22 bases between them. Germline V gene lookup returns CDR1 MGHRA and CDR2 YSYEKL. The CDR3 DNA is TGCGCCAGCAGCCATCAGCCCCGGGGGCCTGACCTTTACGAGCAGTACTTC. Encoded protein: CASSHQPRGPDLYEQYF.

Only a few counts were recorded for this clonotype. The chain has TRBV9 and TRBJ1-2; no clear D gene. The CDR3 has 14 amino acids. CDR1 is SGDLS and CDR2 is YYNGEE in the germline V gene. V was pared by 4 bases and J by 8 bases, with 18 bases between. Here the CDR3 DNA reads TGTGCCAGCAGCTCCGGAGAGACGGGAAGGGGCTACACCTTC. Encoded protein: CASSSGETGRGYTF.

The CDR3 sequence: CASSPGIRTWDTQYF. Written as DNA, the CDR3 is TGTGCCAGCAGCCCGGGAATCCGGACGTGGGATACGCAGTATTTT. V gene TRBV7-9 combines with J gene TRBJ2-3; tentative D call: TRBD2 (5 bases). V was trimmed by 5 bases and J by 6 bases, leaving 18 bases between them. The CDR3 is 15 residues long. Germline V lookup: CDR1 SEHNR, CDR2 FQNEAQ (reference sequence).

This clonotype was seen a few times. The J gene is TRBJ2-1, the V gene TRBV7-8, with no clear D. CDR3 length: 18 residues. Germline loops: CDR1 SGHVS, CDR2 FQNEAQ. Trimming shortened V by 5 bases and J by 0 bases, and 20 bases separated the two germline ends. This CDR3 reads CASSIGLSGRSSYNEQFF. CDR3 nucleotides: TGTGCCAGCAGCATCGGCCTATCAGGCCGGAGCTCCTACAATGAGCAGTTCTTC.

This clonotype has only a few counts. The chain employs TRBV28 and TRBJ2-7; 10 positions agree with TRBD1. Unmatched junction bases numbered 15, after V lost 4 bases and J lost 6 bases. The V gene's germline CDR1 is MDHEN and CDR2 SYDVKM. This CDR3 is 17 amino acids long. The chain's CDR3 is CASSCPGTGVLVCEQYF. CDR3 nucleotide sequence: TGTGCCAGCAGTTGCCCCGGGACAGGGGTTTTGGTGTGCGAGCAGTACTTC.

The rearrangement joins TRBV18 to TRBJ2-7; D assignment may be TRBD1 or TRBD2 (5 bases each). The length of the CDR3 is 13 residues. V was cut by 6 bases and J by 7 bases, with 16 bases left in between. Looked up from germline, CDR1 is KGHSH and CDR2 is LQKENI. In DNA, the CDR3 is TGTGCCAGCTCGTCACTCGGGGCTGGAGAGCAGTACTTC. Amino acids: CASSSLGAGEQYF.

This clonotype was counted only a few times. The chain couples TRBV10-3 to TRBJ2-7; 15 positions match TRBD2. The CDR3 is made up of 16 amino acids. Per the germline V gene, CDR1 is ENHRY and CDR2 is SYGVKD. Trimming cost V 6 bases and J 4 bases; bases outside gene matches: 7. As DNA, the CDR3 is TGTGCCATCAGCCCTGGACTAGCGGGAGGGTCTTACGAGCAGTACTTC. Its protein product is CAISPGLAGGSYEQYF.